This TCR beta chain was identified during a study of blood T cell repertoires in COVID-19. The overall study: Italy, Spain and the United States were the sources of the convalescent and acute COVID-19 samples. Sources were T cells, B-cell-depleted T cells, or PBMCs; the material itself was cDNA or gDNA.

In the study's own analysis: Amplification of reference gene primers provided the estimated nucleated cell counts. Assay: immunoSEQ multiplex PCR; the TCRdb copy retains only in-frame clones and omits some. The V and J calls and clone size were taken over from that table, and D and trimming were inferred from the DNA. This table holds some 120,000 clones, roughly nine tenths found once. This CDR3 contains 15 residues. Germline CDR1 reads SGDLS; CDR2 reads YYNGEE. Trimming removed 0 bases at V and 5 bases at J, with 14 bases between. Patients at the Seattle site were enrolled during active infection and followed longitudinally.

The receptor was isolated from a man in his sixties with COVID-19, enrolled during active disease. The V gene is TRBV9, the J gene TRBJ2-5; D may be TRBD2 (6 bases). Material: peripheral blood. CDR3 sequence: CASSVGGGGTETQYF. CDR3 DNA: TGTGCCAGCAGCGTAGGAGGTGGGGGGACGGAGACCCAGTACTTC.